This T cell receptor beta chain was captured by sequencing in a study of blood T cell repertoires in COVID-19. Profiled with immunoSEQ multiplex PCR; TCRdb holds only in-frame clones, not every one. The sample has 150,000 or so clones, around 89% seen once. The CDR3 length is 14 residues. The germline V gene encodes CDR1 SNHLY and CDR2 FYNNEI. The junction had 9 bases not matched to a gene; V was cut back by 10 bases and J by 3 bases. Researchers sorted participants into cohorts using their self-reported clinical history. The rearrangement links TRBV2 to TRBJ2-3, with TRBD2 matching 8 bases. The source is a woman in her 30s with acute COVID-19. Specimen: PBMCs or T cells enriched from blood (not recorded which). The CDR3 is CAITEREITDTQYF. DNA of the CDR3: TGTGCCATAACGGAGCGGGAGATAACAGATACGCAGTATTTT.